This T cell receptor (beta chain) stems from a study of vaccination and CD4 T cells after COVID-19. Looking at the study overall: Control cultures used a CEFX viral epitope pool, an HIV-1 Nef peptide pool, or no peptide.

Study findings and constraints: Only post-vaccination samples contained a median approximately 84% of the reactive clones in convalescent patients.

This clonotype was counted only a few times. Its specificity is unknown. Germline values: CDR1 SGHDN, CDR2 FVKESK. J lost 4 bases, V lost 1 base, and 9 bases had no gene match. The CDR3 is 16 residues long. The treatment was: roughly 10-day PBMC culture with coronavirus spike peptide pools or control peptides (ViraFEST assay). Cultures of PBMCs, more than 1.5 million per well, were set up with roughly 11 IU/ml IL-2 and roughly 9.5 ug/ml peptide pools. The Oncomine TCR Beta short-read assay sequenced DNA from cultured CD4+ T cells. TCRdb re-called the PCR reads through MiXCR, storing one row per CDR3 protein. This table has 11,000 to 15,000 distinct CDR3 sequences, about 25% appearing once.

Sequencing was done on a sample of CD4+ T cells from blood, cultured in vitro. This chain links TRBV14 with TRBJ1-2, with 7 bases lining up with TRBD1. This TCR derives from a human donor who had recovered from COVID-19. For the CDR3, the DNA is TGTGCCAGCAGCCAAGGGGGAGGAGGGGGCGCCTATGGCTACACCTTC. It translates to CASSQGGGGGAYGYTF.